The source of this TCR beta chain is a study of cytomegalovirus exposure and HLA in healthy donors. This PCR relied on a set of 60 Vbeta primers and 13 Jbeta primers. The repertoire was sequenced with immunoSEQ multiplex PCR; TCRdb's copy has only in-frame clones and lacks some. The sample records fewer than 150,000 clones, about 85% being singletons. Only a few counts were recorded for this clone. This clonotype was sampled from a woman aged 30 to 39 in good health and CMV-seropositive. Sequencing input: PBMCs.

The CDR3 loop is CASSLGGTSAMNTEAFF. The CDR3, as DNA: TGCGCCAGCAGCTTGGGGGGGACATCCGCCATGAACACTGAAGCTTTCTTT. The genes are TRBV5-1 and TRBJ1-1; D perhaps matches TRBD1 (6 bases). The CDR3 loop spans 17 amino acids. Per the germline V gene, CDR1 is SGHRS and CDR2 is YFSETQ. The V gene lost 0 bases and the J gene lost 0 bases, with 15 bases spanning the gap.